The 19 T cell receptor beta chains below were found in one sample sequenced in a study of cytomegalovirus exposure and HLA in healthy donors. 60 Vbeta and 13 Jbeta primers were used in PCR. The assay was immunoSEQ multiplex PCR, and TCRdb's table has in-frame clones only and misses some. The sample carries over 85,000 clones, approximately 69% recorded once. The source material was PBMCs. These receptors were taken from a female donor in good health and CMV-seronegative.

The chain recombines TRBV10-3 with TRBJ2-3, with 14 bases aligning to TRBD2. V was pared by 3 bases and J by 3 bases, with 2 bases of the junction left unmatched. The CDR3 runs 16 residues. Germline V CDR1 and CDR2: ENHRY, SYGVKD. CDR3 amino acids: CAISDRTSGRTDTQYF. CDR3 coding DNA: TGTGCCATCAGTGATAGGACTAGCGGGAGGACAGATACGCAGTATTTT.

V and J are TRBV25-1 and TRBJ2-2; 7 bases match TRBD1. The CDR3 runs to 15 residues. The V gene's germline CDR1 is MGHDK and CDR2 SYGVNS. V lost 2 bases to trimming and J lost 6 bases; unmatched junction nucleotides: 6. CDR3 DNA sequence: TGTGCCAGCAGTGAAACAGGACAGGCGTCCGGGGAGCTGTTTTTT. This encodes CASSETGQASGELFF.

The CDR3 coding sequence is TGTGCCAGCAGTTTAAGGAACCCGGGGACCCAGTACTTC. Encoded protein: CASSLRNPGTQYF. The rearrangement links TRBV28 to TRBJ2-5; the D is unclear. CDR1 and CDR2 from the germline V gene are MDHEN and SYDVKM. Trimming removed 2 bases at V and 7 bases at J, with 11 bases between. This CDR3 spans 13 amino acids.

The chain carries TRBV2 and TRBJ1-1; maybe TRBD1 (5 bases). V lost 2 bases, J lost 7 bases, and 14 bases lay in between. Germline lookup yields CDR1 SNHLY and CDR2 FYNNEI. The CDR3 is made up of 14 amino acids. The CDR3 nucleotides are TGTGCCAGCAGTGAACGGGGGTTGTCGGTTGAAGCTTTCTTT. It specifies CASSERGLSVEAFF.

The CDR3, as DNA: TGTGCCAGCACCACCCCCTTCTCCGGGTCCAGCTCCTACGAGCAGTACTTC. Its translation is CASTTPFSGSSSYEQYF. The chain links TRBV28 to TRBJ2-7, with no clear D. Germline CDR1 MDHEN, CDR2 SYDVKM. Trimming removed 7 bases from V and 0 bases from J, with 22 bases in between. This CDR3 is built from 17 residues.

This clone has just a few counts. The CDR3 DNA is TGTGCCAGCAGCTTAGATGGTAGGGGGCAAGAGACCCAGTACTTC. Translating gives CASSLDGRGQETQYF. The chain joins TRBV11-3 to TRBJ2-5, with TRBD1 as a possible D gene (6 bases). V gave up 0 bases and J gave up 2 bases, with 10 bases separating them. The CDR3 loop spans 15 amino acids. The V gene's germline CDR1 is SGHNT and CDR2 YENEEA.

The CDR3 nucleotides are TGTGCCAGCTCTAATAGTGGCTCCTACAATGAGCAGTTCTTC. It translates to CASSNSGSYNEQFF. This rearrangement joins TRBV9 to TRBJ2-1; D is unclear. V lost 7 bases and J 0 bases, leaving 11 bases between the germline ends. The CDR3 extends over 14 amino acids. Germline V lookup: CDR1 SGDLS, CDR2 YYNGEE.

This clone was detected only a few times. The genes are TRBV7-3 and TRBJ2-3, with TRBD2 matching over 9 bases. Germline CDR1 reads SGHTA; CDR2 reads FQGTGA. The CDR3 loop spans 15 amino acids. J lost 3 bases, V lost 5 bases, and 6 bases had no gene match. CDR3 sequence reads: CASSRTSDGTDTQYF. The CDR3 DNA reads TGTGCCAGCAGCCGGACTAGCGATGGGACAGATACGCAGTATTTT.

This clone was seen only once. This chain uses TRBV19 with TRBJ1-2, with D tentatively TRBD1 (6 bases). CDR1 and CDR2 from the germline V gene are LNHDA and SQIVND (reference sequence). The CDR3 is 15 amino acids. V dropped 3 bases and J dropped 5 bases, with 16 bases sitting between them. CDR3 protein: CASSMVVGQRYGYTF. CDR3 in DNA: TGTGCCAGTAGTATGGTCGTTGGACAGAGATATGGCTACACCTTC.

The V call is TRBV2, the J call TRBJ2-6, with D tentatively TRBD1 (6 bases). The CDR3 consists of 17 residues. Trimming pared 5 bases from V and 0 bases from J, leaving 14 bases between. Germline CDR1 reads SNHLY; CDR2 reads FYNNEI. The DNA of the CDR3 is TGTGCCAGCAGTTATGGACAGTCCCTCTCTGGGGCCAACGTCCTGACTTTC. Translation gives CASSYGQSLSGANVLTF.

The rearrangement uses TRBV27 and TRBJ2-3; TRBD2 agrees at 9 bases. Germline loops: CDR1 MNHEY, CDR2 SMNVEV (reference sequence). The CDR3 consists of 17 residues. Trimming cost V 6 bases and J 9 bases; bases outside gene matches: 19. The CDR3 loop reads CASSPTPAAGGFGTQYF. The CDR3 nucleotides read TGTGCCAGCAGCCCTACTCCCGCAGCGGGAGGCTTTGGAACGCAGTATTTT.

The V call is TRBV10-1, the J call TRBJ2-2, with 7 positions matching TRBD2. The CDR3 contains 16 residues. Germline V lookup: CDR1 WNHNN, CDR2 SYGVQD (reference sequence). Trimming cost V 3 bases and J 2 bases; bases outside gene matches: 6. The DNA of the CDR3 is TGCGCCAGCAGTGACTCTCGACTAGCCAACACCGGGGAGCTGTTTTTT. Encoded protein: CASSDSRLANTGELFF.

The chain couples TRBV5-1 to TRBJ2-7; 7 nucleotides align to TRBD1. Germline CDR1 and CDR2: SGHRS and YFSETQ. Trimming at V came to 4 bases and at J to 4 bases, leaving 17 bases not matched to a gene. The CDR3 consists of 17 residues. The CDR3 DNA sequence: TGCGCCAGCAGCCCCCCGGAGGAGACAGGGAGATTTTACGAGCAGTACTTC. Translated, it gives CASSPPEETGRFYEQYF.

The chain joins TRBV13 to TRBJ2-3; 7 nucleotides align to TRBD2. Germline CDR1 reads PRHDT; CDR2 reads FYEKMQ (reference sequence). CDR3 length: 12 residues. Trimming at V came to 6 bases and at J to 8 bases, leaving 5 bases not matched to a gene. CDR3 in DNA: TGTGCCAGCAGTTTACCGGGAGGTACGCAGTATTTT. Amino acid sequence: CASSLPGGTQYF.

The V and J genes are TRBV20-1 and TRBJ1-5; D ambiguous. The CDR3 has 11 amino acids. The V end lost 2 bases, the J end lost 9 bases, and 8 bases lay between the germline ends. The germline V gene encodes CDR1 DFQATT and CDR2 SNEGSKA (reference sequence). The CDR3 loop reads CSARREGPQHF. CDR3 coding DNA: TGCAGTGCTAGACGTGAGGGGCCCCAGCATTTT.

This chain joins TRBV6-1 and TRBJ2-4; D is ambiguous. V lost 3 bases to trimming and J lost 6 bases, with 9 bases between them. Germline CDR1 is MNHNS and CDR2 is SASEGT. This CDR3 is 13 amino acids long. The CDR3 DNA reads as TGTGCCAGCAGTGAGAACTTCTCAAACATTCAGTACTTC. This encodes CASSENFSNIQYF.

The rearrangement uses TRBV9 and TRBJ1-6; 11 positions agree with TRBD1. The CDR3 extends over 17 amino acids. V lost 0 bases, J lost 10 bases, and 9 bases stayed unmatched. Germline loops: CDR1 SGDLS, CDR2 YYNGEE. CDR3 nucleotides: TGTGCCAGCAGCGTAGATCGTAGGACAGGGGGCTACTCACCCCTCCACTTT. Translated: CASSVDRRTGGYSPLHF.

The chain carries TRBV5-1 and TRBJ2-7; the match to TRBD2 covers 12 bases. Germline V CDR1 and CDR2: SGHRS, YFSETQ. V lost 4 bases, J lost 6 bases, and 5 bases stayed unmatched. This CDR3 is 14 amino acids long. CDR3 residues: CASSRTSGTSEQYF. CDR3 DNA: TGCGCCAGCAGCCGGACTAGCGGGACTTCCGAGCAGTACTTC.

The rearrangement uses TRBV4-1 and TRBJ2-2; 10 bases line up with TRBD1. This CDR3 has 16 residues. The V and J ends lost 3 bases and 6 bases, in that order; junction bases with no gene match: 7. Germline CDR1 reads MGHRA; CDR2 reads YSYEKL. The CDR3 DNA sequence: TGCGCCAGCAGCCATGACAGGGGGCGCGGGTCCGGGGAGCTGTTTTTT. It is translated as CASSHDRGRGSGELFF.